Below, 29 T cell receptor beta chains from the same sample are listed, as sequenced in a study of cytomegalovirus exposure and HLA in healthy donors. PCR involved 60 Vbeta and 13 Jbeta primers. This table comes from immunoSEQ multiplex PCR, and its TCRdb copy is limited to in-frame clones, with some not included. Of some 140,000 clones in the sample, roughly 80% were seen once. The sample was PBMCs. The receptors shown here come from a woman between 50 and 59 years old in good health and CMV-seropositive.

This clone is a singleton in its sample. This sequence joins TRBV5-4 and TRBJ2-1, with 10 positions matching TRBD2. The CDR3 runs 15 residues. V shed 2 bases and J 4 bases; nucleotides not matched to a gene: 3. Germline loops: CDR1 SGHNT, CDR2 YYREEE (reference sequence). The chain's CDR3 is CASSFTSGAYNEQFF. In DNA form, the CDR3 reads TGTGCCAGCAGCTTTACTAGCGGGGCTTACAATGAGCAGTTCTTC.

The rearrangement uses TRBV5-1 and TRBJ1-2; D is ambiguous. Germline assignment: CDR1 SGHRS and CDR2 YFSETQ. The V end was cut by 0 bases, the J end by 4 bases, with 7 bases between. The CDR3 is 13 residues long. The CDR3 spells CASSLDVSYGYTF. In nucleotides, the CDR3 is TGCGCCAGCAGCTTGGATGTCAGCTATGGCTACACCTTC.

The DNA for the CDR3 is TGTGCCAGCCACATCCGCGGGGGCGTCTACGAGCAGTACTTC. Protein: CASHIRGGVYEQYF. The rearrangement links TRBV28 to TRBJ2-7, with D perhaps TRBD2 (7 bases). The CDR3 is made up of 14 amino acids. V lost 8 bases and J lost 3, with 17 bases in between. Germline loops: CDR1 MDHEN, CDR2 SYDVKM. The full variable domain, with the rest looked up from reference TRBV28 and TRBJ2-7, is DVKVTQSSRYLVKRTGEKVFLECVQDMDHENMFWYRQDPGLGLRLIYFSYDVKMKEKGDIPEGYSVSREKKERFSLILESASTNQTSMYLCASHIRGGVYEQYFGPGTRLTVT.

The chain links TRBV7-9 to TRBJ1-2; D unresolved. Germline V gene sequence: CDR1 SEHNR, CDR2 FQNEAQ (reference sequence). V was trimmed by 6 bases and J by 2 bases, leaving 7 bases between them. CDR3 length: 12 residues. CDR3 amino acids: CASSGENYGYTF. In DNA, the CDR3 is TGTGCCAGCAGTGGGGAGAACTATGGCTACACCTTC.

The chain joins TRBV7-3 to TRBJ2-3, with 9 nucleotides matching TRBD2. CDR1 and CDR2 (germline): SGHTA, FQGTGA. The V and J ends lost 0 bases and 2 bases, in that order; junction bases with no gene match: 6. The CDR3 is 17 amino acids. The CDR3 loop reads CASSLTRSSGTTDTQYF. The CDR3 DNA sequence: TGTGCCAGCAGCTTAACGAGATCTAGCGGGACCACAGATACGCAGTATTTT. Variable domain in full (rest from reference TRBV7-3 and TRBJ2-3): GAGVSQTPSNKVTEKGKYVELRCDPISGHTALYWYRQSLGQGPEFLIYFQGTGAADDSGLPNDRFFAVRPEGSVSTLKIQRTERGDSAVYLCASSLTRSSGTTDTQYFGPGTRLTVL.

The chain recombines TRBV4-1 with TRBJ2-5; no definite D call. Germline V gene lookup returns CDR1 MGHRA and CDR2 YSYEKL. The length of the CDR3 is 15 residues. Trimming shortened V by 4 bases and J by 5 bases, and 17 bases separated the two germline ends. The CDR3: CASSRLVSSRETQYF. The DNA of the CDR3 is TGCGCCAGCAGCCGCCTAGTGAGCTCGAGGGAGACCCAGTACTTC.

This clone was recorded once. The CDR3 nucleotides read TGTGCCAGCAGCGCTGGACAGGGGCGAACCGGGGAGCTGTTTTTT. This codes for CASSAGQGRTGELFF. The V call is TRBV7-9, the J call TRBJ2-2, with 9 bases lining up with TRBD1. V was clipped by 5 bases and J by 5 bases; unmatched bases: 6. From germline, CDR1 is SEHNR and CDR2 FQNEAQ (reference sequence). The CDR3 has 15 amino acids.

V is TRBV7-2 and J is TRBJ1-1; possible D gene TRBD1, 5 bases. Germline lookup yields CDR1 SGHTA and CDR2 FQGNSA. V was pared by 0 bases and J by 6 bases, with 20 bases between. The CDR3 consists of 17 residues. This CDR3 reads CASSLARGPGHSPEAFF. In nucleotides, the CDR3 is TGTGCCAGCAGCTTAGCGCGGGGACCCGGACACTCACCTGAAGCTTTCTTT.

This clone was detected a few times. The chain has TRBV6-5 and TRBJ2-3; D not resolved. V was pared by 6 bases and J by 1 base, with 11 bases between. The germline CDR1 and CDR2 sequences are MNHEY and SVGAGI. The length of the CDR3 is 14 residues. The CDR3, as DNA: TGTGCCAGCAGCCCCTTTGGGCGCACAGATACGCAGTATTTT. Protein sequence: CASSPFGRTDTQYF.

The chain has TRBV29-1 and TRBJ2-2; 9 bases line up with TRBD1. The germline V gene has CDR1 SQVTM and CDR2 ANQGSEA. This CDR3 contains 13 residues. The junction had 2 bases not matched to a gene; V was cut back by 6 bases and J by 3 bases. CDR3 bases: TGCAGCGTCCGGGACAGGGACACCGGGGAGCTGTTTTTT. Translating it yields CSVRDRDTGELFF.

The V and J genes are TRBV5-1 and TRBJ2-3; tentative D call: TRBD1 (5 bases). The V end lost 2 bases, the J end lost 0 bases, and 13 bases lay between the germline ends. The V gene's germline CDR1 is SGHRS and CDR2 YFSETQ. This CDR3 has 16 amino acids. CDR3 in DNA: TGCGCCAGCAGCTTTGGGTTGGACATCAGCACAGATACGCAGTATTTT. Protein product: CASSFGLDISTDTQYF.

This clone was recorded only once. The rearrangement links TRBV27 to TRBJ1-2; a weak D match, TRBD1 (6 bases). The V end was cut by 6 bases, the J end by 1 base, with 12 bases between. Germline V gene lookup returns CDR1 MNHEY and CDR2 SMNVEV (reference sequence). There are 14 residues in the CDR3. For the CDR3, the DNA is TGTGCCAGCAGCCCCCACAGGGTTAACTATGGCTACACCTTC. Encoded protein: CASSPHRVNYGYTF.

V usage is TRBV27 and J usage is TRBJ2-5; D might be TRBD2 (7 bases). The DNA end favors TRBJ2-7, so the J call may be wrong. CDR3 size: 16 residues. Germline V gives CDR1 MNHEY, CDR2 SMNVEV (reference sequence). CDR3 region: CASSLQPEGGRSEQYF. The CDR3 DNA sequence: TGTGCCAGCAGTTTACAGCCCGAGGGGGGGCGGTCCGAGCAGTACTTC.

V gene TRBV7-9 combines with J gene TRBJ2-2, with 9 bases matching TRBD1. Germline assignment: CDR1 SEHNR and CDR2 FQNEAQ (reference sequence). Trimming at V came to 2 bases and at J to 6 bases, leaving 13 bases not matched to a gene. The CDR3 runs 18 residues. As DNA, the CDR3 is TGTGCCAGCAGCTTACCGCTGTCCCGGGACAGGGTCGCCGGGGAGCTGTTTTTT. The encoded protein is CASSLPLSRDRVAGELFF.

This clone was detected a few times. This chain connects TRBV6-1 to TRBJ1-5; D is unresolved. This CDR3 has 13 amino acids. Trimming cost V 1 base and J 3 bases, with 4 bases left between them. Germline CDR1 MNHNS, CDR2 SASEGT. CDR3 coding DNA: TGTGCCAGCAGTGAAGGAGTCAATCAGCCCCAGCATTTT. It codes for CASSEGVNQPQHF.

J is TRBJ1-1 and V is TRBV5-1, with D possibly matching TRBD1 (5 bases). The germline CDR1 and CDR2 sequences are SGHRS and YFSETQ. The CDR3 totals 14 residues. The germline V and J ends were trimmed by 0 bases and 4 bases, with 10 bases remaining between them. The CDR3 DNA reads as TGCGCCAGCAGCTTGGCGGGCAGGGTCACTGAAGCTTTCTTT. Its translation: CASSLAGRVTEAFF.

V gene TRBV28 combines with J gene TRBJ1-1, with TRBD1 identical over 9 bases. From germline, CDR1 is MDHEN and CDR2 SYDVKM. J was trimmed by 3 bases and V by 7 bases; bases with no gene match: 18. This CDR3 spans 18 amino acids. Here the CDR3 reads CASTPSAPGTGLYTEAFF. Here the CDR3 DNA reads TGTGCCAGCACTCCTTCTGCCCCAGGGACAGGGCTCTACACTGAAGCTTTCTTT. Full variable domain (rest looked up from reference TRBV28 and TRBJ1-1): DVKVTQSSRYLVKRTGEKVFLECVQDMDHENMFWYRQDPGLGLRLIYFSYDVKMKEKGDIPEGYSVSREKKERFSLILESASTNQTSMYLCASTPSAPGTGLYTEAFFGQGTRLTVV.

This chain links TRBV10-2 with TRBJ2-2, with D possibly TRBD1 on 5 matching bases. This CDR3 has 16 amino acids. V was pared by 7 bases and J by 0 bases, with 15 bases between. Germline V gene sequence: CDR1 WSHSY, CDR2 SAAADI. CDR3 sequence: CASKGFWRPNTGELFF. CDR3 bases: TGCGCCAGCAAGGGGTTCTGGCGGCCGAACACCGGGGAGCTGTTTTTT.

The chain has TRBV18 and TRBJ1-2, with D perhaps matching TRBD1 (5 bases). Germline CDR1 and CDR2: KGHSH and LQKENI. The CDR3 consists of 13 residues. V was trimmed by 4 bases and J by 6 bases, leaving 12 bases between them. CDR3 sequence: CASSLVSGNGYTF. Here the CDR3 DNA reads TGTGCCAGCTCACTAGTTTCAGGGAATGGCTACACCTTC.

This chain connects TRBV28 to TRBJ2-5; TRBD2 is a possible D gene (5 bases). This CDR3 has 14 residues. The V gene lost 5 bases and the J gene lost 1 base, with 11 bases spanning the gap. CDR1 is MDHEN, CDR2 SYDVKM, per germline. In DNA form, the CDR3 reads TGTGCCAGCAGTGATTTAGCGCCCCAAGAGACCCAGTACTTC. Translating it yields CASSDLAPQETQYF.

The CDR3 loop reads CASSPSGLAGVDTQYF. Written as DNA, the CDR3 is TGTGCCAGTAGCCCCTCGGGACTAGCGGGAGTAGATACGCAGTATTTT. The chain joins TRBV19 to TRBJ2-3, with TRBD2 matching 14 bases. The germline V gene has CDR1 LNHDA and CDR2 SQIVND (reference sequence). V shed 6 bases, J shed 5 bases, and the junction held 7 bases outside the gene matches. The CDR3 covers 16 residues. The full variable domain, in which reference TRBV19 and TRBJ2-3 provide the parts outside the CDR3, is DGGITQSPKYLFRKEGQNVTLSCEQNLNHDAMYWYRQDPGQGLRLIYYSQIVNDFQKGDIAEGYSVSREKKESFPLTVTSAQKNPTAFYLCASSPSGLAGVDTQYFGPGTRLTVL.

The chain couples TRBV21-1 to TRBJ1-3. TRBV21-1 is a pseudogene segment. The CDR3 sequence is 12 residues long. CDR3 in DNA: TGTGCCAGCACCCCCTCTCCCCGCACCATATATTTT. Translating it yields CASTPSPRTIYF.

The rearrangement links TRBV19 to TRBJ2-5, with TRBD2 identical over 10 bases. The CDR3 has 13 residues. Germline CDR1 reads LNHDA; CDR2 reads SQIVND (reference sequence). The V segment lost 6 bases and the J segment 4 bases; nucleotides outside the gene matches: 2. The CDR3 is CASSLAGVETQYF. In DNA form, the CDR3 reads TGTGCCAGTAGCCTAGCGGGAGTAGAGACCCAGTACTTC. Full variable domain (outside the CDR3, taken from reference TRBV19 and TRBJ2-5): DGGITQSPKYLFRKEGQNVTLSCEQNLNHDAMYWYRQDPGQGLRLIYYSQIVNDFQKGDIAEGYSVSREKKESFPLTVTSAQKNPTAFYLCASSLAGVETQYFGPGTRLLVL.

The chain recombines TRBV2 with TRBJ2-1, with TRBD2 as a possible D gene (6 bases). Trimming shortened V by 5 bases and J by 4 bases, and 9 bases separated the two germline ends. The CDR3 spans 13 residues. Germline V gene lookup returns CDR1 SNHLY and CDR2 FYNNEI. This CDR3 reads CASSWDSYNEQFF. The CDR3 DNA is TGTGCCAGCAGTTGGGACTCTTACAATGAGCAGTTCTTC.

The CDR3 DNA reads as TGTGCCAGCACCAACGGCGGGAGGGCCGACACCGGGGAGCTGTTTTTT. It translates to CASTNGGRADTGELFF. The chain joins TRBV4-2 to TRBJ2-2, with TRBD2 matching over 9 bases. There are 16 residues in the CDR3. From germline, CDR1 is LGHNA and CDR2 YNFKEQ. V shed 7 bases and J 3 bases; nucleotides not matched to a gene: 9.

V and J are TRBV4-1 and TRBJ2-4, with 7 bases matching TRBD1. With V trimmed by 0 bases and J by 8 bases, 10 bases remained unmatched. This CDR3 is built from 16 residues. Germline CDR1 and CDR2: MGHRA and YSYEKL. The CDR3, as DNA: TGCGCCAGCAGCCAAGATTATAACAGGGGTGGGGACATTCAGTACTTC. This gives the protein CASSQDYNRGGDIQYF.

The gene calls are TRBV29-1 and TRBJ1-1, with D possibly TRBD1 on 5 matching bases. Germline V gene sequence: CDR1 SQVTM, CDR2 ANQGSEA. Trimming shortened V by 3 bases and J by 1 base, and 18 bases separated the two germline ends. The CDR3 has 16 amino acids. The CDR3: CSVDRGTGGWNTEAFF. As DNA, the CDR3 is TGCAGCGTTGATCGGGGGACGGGGGGTTGGAACACTGAAGCTTTCTTT.

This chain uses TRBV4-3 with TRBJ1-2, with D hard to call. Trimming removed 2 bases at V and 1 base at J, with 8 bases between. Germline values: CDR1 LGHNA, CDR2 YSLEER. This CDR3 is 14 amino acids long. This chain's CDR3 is CASSQRGFNYGYTF. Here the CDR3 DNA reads TGCGCCAGCAGCCAAAGAGGGTTTAACTATGGCTACACCTTC.

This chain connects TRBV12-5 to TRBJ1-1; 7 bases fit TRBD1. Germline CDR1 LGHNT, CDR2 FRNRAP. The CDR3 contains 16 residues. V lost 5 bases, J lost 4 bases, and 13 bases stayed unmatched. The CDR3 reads CASGLRTGGVGTEAFF. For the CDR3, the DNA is TGTGCTAGTGGTCTACGGACAGGCGGGGTGGGCACTGAAGCTTTCTTT. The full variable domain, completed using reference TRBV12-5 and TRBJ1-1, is DARVTQTPRHKVTEMGQEVTMRCQPILGHNTVFWYRQTMMQGLELLAYFRNRAPLDDSGMPKDRFSAEMPDATLATLKIQPSEPRDSAVYFCASGLRTGGVGTEAFFGQGTRLTVV.